The 5 T cell receptor beta chains below come from one sample, sequenced in a study of response to subunit inactivated influenza vaccine. One entry per CDR3 protein results from TCRdb running MiXCR on the RT-PCR reads. The sample contains almost 600,000 distinct CDR3 sequences, less than 15% of which appear only once. The sequencing here drew on PBMCs from blood, taken 11 to 12 days after vaccination. The receptors derive from a man in his fifties or sixties who received an inactivated influenza vaccine.

This clonotype appeared a few times. The chain employs TRBV6-5 and TRBJ2-7; a weak D match, TRBD1 (6 bases). This CDR3 contains 15 residues. Germline V lookup: CDR1 MNHEY, CDR2 SVGAGI. Trimming stripped 2 bases from V and 0 bases from J, with 11 bases between. CDR3 nucleotides: TGTGCCAGCAGTTACACTAGGGGGTACTCCTACGAGCAGTACTTC. Encoded protein: CASSYTRGYSYEQYF.

This clonotype was observed a handful of times. The chain links TRBV20-1 to TRBJ2-3; 9 bases agree with TRBD2. With V trimmed by 0 bases and J by 3 bases, 7 bases remained unmatched. CDR3 length: 16 amino acids. Germline CDR1 is DFQATT and CDR2 is SNEGSKA (reference sequence). DNA of the CDR3: TGCAGTGCTAGAGATCCCCTAGCGGGACGAACAGATACGCAGTATTTT. This codes for CSARDPLAGRTDTQYF.

Only a few counts were recorded for this clonotype. The rearrangement joins TRBV7-9 to TRBJ2-2; maybe TRBD1 (6 bases). CDR3 length: 15 residues. V was shortened by 5 bases and J by 4 bases, with 14 bases between the two germline ends. Germline CDR1 and CDR2: SEHNR and FQNEAQ (reference sequence). CDR3 bases: TGTGCCAGCAGCCGGGACATCGGTTCCACCGGGGAGCTGTTTTTT. Protein product: CASSRDIGSTGELFF.

This clonotype was seen a few times. The CDR3 nucleotides are TGTGCCAGCAGTTCAACAGGGTATTTTTCCGAGCAGTACTTC. Amino acids: CASSSTGYFSEQYF. This chain uses TRBV12-3 or TRBV12-4 with TRBJ2-7; tentatively, D is TRBD1 (6 bases). CDR3 length equals 14 residues. Trimming cost V 4 bases and J 6 bases, with 16 bases left between them.

The gene calls are TRBV12-3 or TRBV12-4 and TRBJ2-2, with a possible D match to TRBD1 (5 bases). Trimming pared 5 bases from V and 4 bases from J, leaving 11 bases between. CDR3 length: 14 residues. The CDR3 sequence: CASSLQTVTGELFF. The CDR3 nucleotides are TGTGCCAGCAGTCTCCAGACAGTCACCGGGGAGCTGTTTTTT.